These 14 T cell receptor beta chains were sequenced from one sample in a study of cytomegalovirus exposure and HLA in healthy donors. Vbeta (60) and Jbeta (13) primers were used in the PCR. Repertoires were generated with immunoSEQ multiplex PCR, while TCRdb's copy carries only in-frame clones and drops some. The sample lists some 200,000 clones; roughly 79% were seen once. The sample taken for sequencing was PBMCs. The receptors shown here come from a woman aged 40 to 50 in good health and CMV-seronegative.

This clone was detected only once. The chain joins TRBV30 to TRBJ1-2; D is possibly TRBD1 (6 bases). The CDR3 loop spans 13 amino acids. Trimming took off 1 base at V and 2 bases at J, with 8 bases between the two ends. Per germline, CDR1 GTSNPN and CDR2 SVGIG (reference sequence). CDR3 protein: CAWSADRNYGYTF. The DNA of the CDR3 is TGTGCCTGGAGTGCCGACAGGAACTATGGCTACACCTTC. The whole variable domain, remainder taken from reference TRBV30 and TRBJ1-2, is SQTIHQWPATLVQPVGSPLSLECTVEGTSNPNLYWYRQAAGRGLQLLFYSVGIGQISSEVPQNLSASRPQDRQFILSSKKLLLSDSGFYLCAWSADRNYGYTFGSGTRLTVV.

The chain employs TRBV9 and TRBJ2-4; D perhaps matches TRBD1 (6 bases). CDR3 length equals 16 residues. Trimming took off 2 bases at V and 0 bases at J, with 12 bases between the two ends. The germline gives CDR1 SGDLS, CDR2 YYNGEE. As DNA, the CDR3 is TGTGCCAGCAGCGTGGGGGCAGGGTTAGCCAAAAACATTCAGTACTTC. It is translated as CASSVGAGLAKNIQYF.

The chain is built from TRBV9 and TRBJ1-5; D gene ambiguous. Germline values: CDR1 SGDLS, CDR2 YYNGEE. The CDR3 extends over 13 amino acids. V gave up 3 bases and J gave up 9 bases, with 13 bases separating them. The CDR3 region is CASSETVKAPQHF. The CDR3 DNA reads as TGTGCCAGCAGCGAAACAGTAAAAGCGCCCCAGCATTTT.

This clone was detected only once. The rearrangement joins TRBV30 to TRBJ2-7, with 8 positions matching TRBD1. Trimming removed 3 bases from V and 4 bases from J; junction bases left unmatched: 8. CDR1 and CDR2 from the germline V gene are GTSNPN and SVGIG (reference sequence). The CDR3 is 14 amino acids. CDR3 DNA: TGTGCCTGGAGCAGCAGGGGGCGCGATTACGAGCAGTACTTC. Amino acid sequence: CAWSSRGRDYEQYF.

The chain carries TRBV9 and TRBJ2-7, with a weak D call TRBD2 (6 bases). The germline gives CDR1 SGDLS, CDR2 YYNGEE. This CDR3 comprises 14 residues. The V end lost 0 bases, the J end lost 5 bases, and 12 bases lay between the germline ends. CDR3 nucleotides: TGTGCCAGCAGCGTAGGATTGGGGGGAAACGAGCAGTACTTC. This gives the protein CASSVGLGGNEQYF.

This rearrangement joins TRBV7-6 to TRBJ1-6; no reliable D call. There are 13 residues in the CDR3. Looked up from germline, CDR1 is SGHVS and CDR2 is FNYEAQ. The V gene lost 5 bases and the J gene lost 7 bases, with 9 bases spanning the gap. The CDR3: CASSPSLNSPLHF. In DNA, the CDR3 is TGTGCCAGCAGCCCCTCCCTGAATTCACCCCTCCACTTT. The full variable domain, with the rest looked up from reference TRBV7-6 and TRBJ1-6, is GAGVSQSPRYKVTKRGQDVALRCDPISGHVSLYWYRQALGQGPEFLTYFNYEAQQDKSGLPNDRFSAERPEGSISTLTIQRTEQRDSAMYRCASSPSLNSPLHFGNGTRLTVT.

V is TRBV9 and J is TRBJ2-7, with 9 nucleotides matching TRBD1. This CDR3 is built from 14 residues. The germline gives CDR1 SGDLS, CDR2 YYNGEE. The V gene end was trimmed by 3 bases and the J gene end by 4 bases; junction bases not matched to a gene: 5. The CDR3 nucleotides read TGTGCCAGCAGCGGGGGGACAGGGCCTTACGAGCAGTACTTC. Amino acid sequence: CASSGGTGPYEQYF. The full variable domain, in which reference TRBV9 and TRBJ2-7 provide the parts outside the CDR3, is DSGVTQTPKHLITATGQRVTLRCSPRSGDLSVYWYQQSLDQGLQFLIQYYNGEERAKGNILERFSAQQFPDLHSELNLSSLELGDSALYFCASSGGTGPYEQYFGPGTRLTVT.

This rearrangement joins TRBV5-1 to TRBJ2-7, with D maybe TRBD2 (7 bases). The V gene's germline CDR1 is SGHRS and CDR2 YFSETQ. Trimming removed 0 bases at V and 7 bases at J, with 14 bases between. The CDR3 covers 14 residues. In nucleotides, the CDR3 is TGCGCCAGCAGCTTGGTGGCGGGGGCGGAGGAGCAGTACTTC. Its protein product is CASSLVAGAEEQYF.

V gene TRBV28 combines with J gene TRBJ1-4; D might be TRBD1 (5 bases). The V end lost 3 bases, the J end lost 0 bases, and 11 bases lay between the germline ends. The germline gives CDR1 MDHEN, CDR2 SYDVKM. There are 16 residues in the CDR3. The CDR3 DNA follows: TGTGCCAGCAGTTTTCTTGACAGTGCAACTAATGAAAAACTGTTTTTT. Amino acid sequence: CASSFLDSATNEKLFF.

The chain recombines TRBV10-3 with TRBJ2-3; D is possibly TRBD1 (5 bases). Trimming took off 10 bases at V and 3 bases at J, with 17 bases between the two ends. The CDR3 extends over 14 amino acids. Per the germline V gene, CDR1 is ENHRY and CDR2 is SYGVKD. This CDR3 reads CATTQWGFTDTQYF. CDR3 DNA: TGTGCCACAACTCAGTGGGGCTTTACAGATACGCAGTATTTT.

The chain recombines TRBV5-1 with TRBJ1-4; TRBD1 agrees at 7 bases. With 4 bases clipped from V and 8 bases from J, the junction kept 8 bases outside the gene matches. The V gene's germline CDR1 is SGHRS and CDR2 YFSETQ. The CDR3 totals 14 residues. CDR3 in DNA: TGCGCCAGCAGCCCAGGGGGTCCCGAGGAAAAACTGTTTTTT. Amino acids: CASSPGGPEEKLFF.

Worth noting for this clone: This sample also contains other DNA sequences that code for the same CDR3. V and J are TRBV30 and TRBJ1-5; D call uncertain. The CDR3 extends over 15 amino acids. V lost 0 bases to trimming and J lost 0 bases, with 9 bases between them. Germline V gene data show CDR1 as GTSNPN and CDR2 as SVGIG (reference sequence). The CDR3 DNA reads as TGTGCCTGGAGTGTAGGAGGCAATAGCAATCAGCCCCAGCATTTT. It yields the protein CAWSVGGNSNQPQHF.

The rearrangement uses TRBV25-1 and TRBJ1-6; D possibly corresponds to TRBD1 (6 bases). V lost 7 bases, J lost 6 bases, and 10 bases lay in between. Germline-derived CDR1 and CDR2 are MGHDK and SYGVNS. The CDR3 totals 13 residues. The CDR3 DNA follows: TGTGCCAGCACGGGAGGGGGTAATTCACCCCTCCACTTT. Translating gives CASTGGGNSPLHF.

CDR3 coding DNA: TGTGCCAGCAGTGCTCCACAGGGGGCTTCTAGCAATCAGCCCCAGCATTTT. Translating gives CASSAPQGASSNQPQHF. The rearrangement joins TRBV6-1 to TRBJ1-5; 9 bases match TRBD1. V shed 4 bases and J 0 bases; nucleotides not matched to a gene: 7. This CDR3 is built from 17 residues. Germline V gives CDR1 MNHNS, CDR2 SASEGT.